What follows describes a single T cell receptor (beta chain). This sample stems from a study of blood T cell repertoires in COVID-19. Profiled with immunoSEQ multiplex PCR; TCRdb holds only in-frame clones, not every one. The table includes some 320,000 clones, 90% detected once. Germline assignment: CDR1 SQVTM and CDR2 ANQGSEA. Trimming at V came to 5 bases and at J to 8 bases, leaving 2 bases not matched to a gene. The CDR3 has 11 residues. This sequence joins TRBV29-1 and TRBJ1-1, with 10 bases that match TRBD1. This clonotype was sampled from a man aged 55 to 70 who had recovered from COVID-19. The sequencing sample was made of PBMCs or T cells enriched from blood (not recorded which). The CDR3 nucleotides are TGCAGCGTTTCGGACAGGGGGGAAGCTTTCTTT. This encodes CSVSDRGEAFF.